Presented here are 11 T cell receptor beta chains from one specimen sequenced in a study of regulatory T cells in long-lasting Graves disease. For TCR beta, libraries came from iRepertoire HTBI primers and Arm-PCR of CDR3 regions. TCRdb reprocessed the multiplex PCR reads via MiXCR and lists one record per CDR3 protein. The sample consists of about 460,000 distinct CDR3 sequences, 13% to 15% of them appearing once. The time point denotes: newly diagnosed GD, antithyroid drugs for less than 3 months. PBMC RNA served as the TCR library source. These data are also associated with another study on T cells in Graves' hyperthyroidism and ophthalmopathy.

The specimen was peripheral blood mononuclear cells (PBMCs), collected at new diagnosis, from a patient treated with antithyroid drugs. Every receptor here comes from a woman aged 50 to 60 with Graves disease.

Remarks on this clonotype: This clone may be a read error of a much larger clone one base away. The chain couples TRBV29-1 to TRBJ2-1, with 10 nucleotides matching TRBD2. The CDR3 runs to 15 residues. J gave up 8 bases and V 6 bases, and 13 bases lay outside the gene matches. The germline CDR1 and CDR2 sequences are SQVTM and ANQGSEA. The CDR3 sequence: CSVAGASGSWYEQFF. DNA of the CDR3: TGCAGCGTGGCCGGGGCTAGCGGGAGTTGGTATGAGCAGTTCTTC.

This clonotype was observed at least ten times. The rearrangement uses TRBV3-1 and TRBJ2-7; 10 bases are a match to TRBD1. Germline V CDR1 and CDR2: LGHDT, YNNKEL (reference sequence). The J segment lost 6 bases and the V segment lost 5 bases, leaving 10 bases of the junction unmatched. CDR3 size: 15 residues. This CDR3 is CASSTPGQGFSEQYF. The CDR3 coding sequence is TGTGCCAGCAGCACCCCGGGACAGGGGTTCTCCGAGCAGTACTTC.

The chain carries TRBV5-6 and TRBJ2-1; TRBD1 agrees at 8 bases. CDR1 and CDR2 (germline): SGHDT, YYEEEE. With V trimmed by 0 bases and J by 15 bases, 11 bases remained unmatched. This CDR3 is built from 14 residues. The CDR3 DNA sequence: TGTGCCAGCAGCTTGGGACAGGGGCCTCGAAGGGGGTTCTTC. Protein sequence: CASSLGQGPRRGFF.

This clonotype was recorded at least ten times. V and J are TRBV19 and TRBJ2-7; TRBD1 matches at 9 bases. Germline loops: CDR1 LNHDA, CDR2 SQIVND (reference sequence). The CDR3 loop spans 14 amino acids. The J segment lost 3 bases and the V segment lost 3 bases, leaving 3 bases of the junction unmatched. The chain's CDR3 is CASSMGTGLYEQYF. The CDR3 nucleotides read TGTGCCAGTAGTATGGGGACAGGGCTCTACGAGCAGTACTTC.

This clonotype was found many times. V usage is TRBV28 and J usage is TRBJ2-7; TRBD1 matches 8 bases. The CDR3 consists of 15 residues. The V segment lost 4 bases and the J segment 4 bases; nucleotides outside the gene matches: 9. CDR1 is MDHEN, CDR2 SYDVKM, per germline. CDR3: CASSSSGQGTYEQYF. As DNA, the CDR3 is TGTGCCAGCAGTTCAAGCGGACAGGGTACGTACGAGCAGTACTTC.

In this sample, this clonotype turned up many times. This chain uses TRBV7-9 with TRBJ1-1, with TRBD1 identical over 8 bases. V lost 5 bases and J lost 0; bases outside the gene matches: 5. This CDR3 has 15 residues. CDR1 and CDR2 (germline): SEHNR, FQNEAQ (reference sequence). Written as DNA, the CDR3 is TGTGCCAGCAGCCCCTACAGGGGGGTGAACACTGAAGCTTTCTTT. Amino acids: CASSPYRGVNTEAFF.

This clonotype was seen many times. The V and J genes are TRBV3-1 and TRBJ2-1, with unresolved D. The germline V and J ends were trimmed by 4 bases and 2 bases, with 12 bases remaining between them. CDR1 is LGHDT, CDR2 YNNKEL, per germline (reference sequence). The length of the CDR3 is 15 residues. The CDR3 coding sequence is TGTGCCAGCAGCCCAAAGGTACAAGCCTACAATGAGCAGTTCTTC. Amino acids: CASSPKVQAYNEQFF.

This clonotype came up a few times. DNA of the CDR3: TGTGCCAGCAGTTACTCGATAGCGTACGAGCAGTACTTC. Protein product: CASSYSIAYEQYF. The V gene is TRBV6-6, the J gene TRBJ2-7; tentative D call: TRBD2 (5 bases). Trimming removed 0 bases at V and 4 bases at J, with 7 bases between. The length of the CDR3 is 13 residues. The germline gives CDR1 MNHNY, CDR2 SVGAGI (reference sequence).

This chain joins TRBV10-3 and TRBJ2-3, with TRBD1 matching over 7 bases. CDR3 length: 12 amino acids. Germline assignment: CDR1 ENHRY and CDR2 SYGVKD. The junction had 3 bases not matched to a gene; V was cut back by 6 bases and J by 6 bases. The CDR3 spells CAISLQGDTQYF. The CDR3 DNA reads TGTGCCATCAGCTTACAGGGGGATACGCAGTATTTT.

This clonotype occurred many times. This chain uses TRBV6-1 with TRBJ1-1; 7 nucleotides agree with TRBD1. With V trimmed by 6 bases and J by 2 bases, 6 bases remained unmatched. The germline V gene encodes CDR1 MNHNS and CDR2 SASEGT. This CDR3 is built from 14 residues. The CDR3 region is CASSRDSLNTEAFF. The CDR3 DNA sequence: TGTGCCAGCAGCCGGGACAGCCTTAACACTGAAGCTTTCTTT.

This clonotype came up many times. V usage is TRBV12-3 or TRBV12-4 and J usage is TRBJ2-3; 7 bases fit TRBD1. Unmatched junction bases numbered 6, after V lost 3 bases and J lost 3 bases. There are 15 residues in the CDR3. Here the CDR3 reads CASSFGQGETDTQYF. The CDR3 DNA follows: TGTGCCAGCAGTTTTGGGCAGGGGGAGACAGATACGCAGTATTTT.